The 27 T cell receptor beta chains listed next were all sequenced from one sample in a study of cytomegalovirus exposure and HLA in healthy donors. Both 60 Vbeta primers and 13 Jbeta primers went into the PCR. Only in-frame clones appear in the TCRdb table, and some are missing; sequencing was by immunoSEQ multiplex PCR. This table holds 75,000 to 95,000 clones, approximately 84% found once. Material: PBMCs. These receptor sequences come from a man aged 18 to 30 in good health and CMV-seronegative.

This sequence joins TRBV30 and TRBJ2-3; the D gene is possibly TRBD2 (5 bases). Deletions cut 3 bases from V and 2 bases from J, with 12 bases between. The CDR3 runs to 14 residues. Germline CDR1 and CDR2: GTSNPN and SVGIG (reference sequence). The CDR3 loop is CAWSTTGLTDTQYF. The CDR3 nucleotides are TGTGCCTGGAGCACAACCGGACTCACAGATACGCAGTATTTT.

The chain recombines TRBV5-1 with TRBJ2-7, with 11 bases aligning to TRBD1. Germline V gene lookup returns CDR1 SGHRS and CDR2 YFSETQ. CDR3 size: 16 residues. The V and J ends lost 3 bases and 3 bases, in that order; junction bases with no gene match: 8. The CDR3 DNA reads as TGCGCCAGCAGCTCTGCCCCGGACAGGGGGCTCTACGAGCAGTACTTC. This translates into CASSSAPDRGLYEQYF.

The rearrangement links TRBV29-1 to TRBJ1-4; D is possibly TRBD1 (6 bases). The germline V gene encodes CDR1 SQVTM and CDR2 ANQGSEA. The CDR3 length is 15 residues. The V end was cut by 3 bases, the J end by 0 bases, with 11 bases between. CDR3 nucleotides: TGCAGCGTTGAGCCGGACAGTGCAACTAATGAAAAACTGTTTTTT. Its protein product is CSVEPDSATNEKLFF. Based on the CDR3 plus reference TRBV29-1 and TRBJ1-4, the full variable domain is SAVISQKPSRDICQRGTSLTIQCQVDSQVTMMFWYRQQPGQSLTLIATANQGSEATYESGFVIDKFPISRPNLTFSTLTVSNMSPEDSSIYLCSVEPDSATNEKLFFGSGTQLSVL.

The rearrangement uses TRBV6-6 and TRBJ1-5; D gene unclear. The V and J ends lost 8 bases and 6 bases respectively, with 17 bases between them. The CDR3 runs 14 residues. Germline loops: CDR1 MNHNY, CDR2 SVGAGI (reference sequence). The CDR3 spells CASQPSGFGQPQHF. The CDR3 DNA is TGTGCCAGCCAGCCCAGCGGTTTTGGTCAGCCCCAGCATTTT.

The chain joins TRBV6-6 to TRBJ2-1; 9 bases line up with TRBD2. In germline, CDR1 is MNHNY, CDR2 SVGAGI (reference sequence). J gave up 4 bases and V 6 bases, and 10 bases lay outside the gene matches. CDR3 length equals 16 residues. DNA of the CDR3: TGTGCCAGCAGCCTGGGCGCGGGAGGGGGGTACAATGAGCAGTTCTTC. This codes for CASSLGAGGGYNEQFF.

This clone was seen more than once but under ten times. This sequence joins TRBV5-4 and TRBJ1-2, with no clear D. V gave up 4 bases and J gave up 4 bases, with 17 bases separating them. This CDR3 is built from 15 residues. Germline V CDR1 and CDR2: SGHNT, YYREEE (reference sequence). The CDR3, as DNA: TGTGCCAGCAGCCCGCCTTTTACAGAAATCTATGGCTACACCTTC. This encodes CASSPPFTEIYGYTF.

This clone was observed once. The chain links TRBV21-1 to TRBJ2-7; the D call TRBD2 from the table was never checked on the DNA. TRBV21-1 is a pseudogene segment. The CDR3 totals 13 residues. CDR3 bases: TGTGCCAGCAGCTCCCGGTCCCCGGGAGAGCAGTACTTC. This translates into CASSSRSPGEQYF.

In its sample, this clone was seen once. The chain couples TRBV27 to TRBJ1-4, with 7 bases lining up with TRBD1. The CDR3 runs 14 residues. Germline V gives CDR1 MNHEY, CDR2 SMNVEV (reference sequence). After removal of 5 bases from V and 8 bases from J, the junction contained 8 bases not matched to a gene. The CDR3 DNA is TGTGCCAGCAGTCGACAGGGCTACGGGGAAAAACTGTTTTTT. It is translated as CASSRQGYGEKLFF.

The count of this clone is one. The CDR3 DNA reads as TGTGCCAGCTCACCACCCGTCCCAGGGCGCGAGACCCAGTACTTC. It specifies CASSPPVPGRETQYF. The J gene is TRBJ2-5, the V gene TRBV18, with D possibly matching TRBD1 (5 bases). This CDR3 contains 15 residues. Germline CDR1 KGHSH, CDR2 LQKENI. With 0 bases removed from V and 5 bases from J, the gap between germline ends came to 13 bases.

V is TRBV10-1 and J is TRBJ2-7, with D possibly matching TRBD2 (5 bases). The V gene's germline CDR1 is WNHNN and CDR2 SYGVQD (reference sequence). Trimming took off 5 bases at V and 2 bases at J, with 10 bases between the two ends. The CDR3 is 13 amino acids. The CDR3 is CASSKTGTYEQYF. The CDR3 DNA follows: TGCGCCAGCAGTAAGACGGGGACCTACGAGCAGTACTTC.

The sample holds a few counts of this clone. The chain is built from TRBV19 and TRBJ2-3; TRBD2 aligns across 13 bases. CDR1 and CDR2 from the germline V gene are LNHDA and SQIVND (reference sequence). The CDR3 has 16 residues. V shed 3 bases, J shed 11 bases, and the junction held 11 bases outside the gene matches. CDR3: CASSIARTSGSQLQYF. The CDR3 DNA is TGTGCCAGTAGTATTGCCCGGACTAGCGGGAGCCAACTGCAGTATTTT.

CDR3 protein: CASGTDNQPQHF. Here the CDR3 DNA reads TGTGCCAGCGGGACGGACAATCAGCCCCAGCATTTT. This chain links TRBV10-3 with TRBJ1-5; D might be TRBD1 (5 bases). V lost 10 bases and J 3 bases, leaving 10 bases between the germline ends. CDR1 ENHRY and CDR2 SYGVKD come from the germline V gene. The CDR3 has 12 residues.

V gene TRBV28 combines with J gene TRBJ2-3; the D gene is possibly TRBD2 (5 bases). This CDR3 region has 14 residues. The germline V gene has CDR1 MDHEN and CDR2 SYDVKM. The V gene lost 7 bases and the J gene lost 7 bases, with 18 bases spanning the gap. CDR3 region: CASTLPSGGNTQYF. For the CDR3, the DNA is TGTGCCAGCACCCTCCCCAGCGGTGGAAATACGCAGTATTTT.

The gene calls are TRBV25-1 and TRBJ2-1; D might be TRBD2 (5 bases). The germline V gene has CDR1 MGHDK and CDR2 SYGVNS. Between the trimmed V and J ends, which lost 3 bases and 2 bases, there was a span of 11 bases. The CDR3 totals 15 residues. The CDR3 reads CASSDPSSTYNEQFF. CDR3 nucleotides: TGTGCCAGCAGTGACCCTAGCTCCACCTACAATGAGCAGTTCTTC.

The chain has TRBV19 and TRBJ1-1; TRBD1 agrees at 8 bases. Trimming took 6 bases from V and 1 from J; bases not matched to a gene: 7. CDR1 LNHDA and CDR2 SQIVND come from the germline V gene (reference sequence). This CDR3 contains 15 residues. CDR3 in amino acids: CASSWRTGTNTEAFF. The CDR3 DNA sequence: TGTGCCAGTAGCTGGCGGACAGGGACGAACACTGAAGCTTTCTTT.

This clone was seen only once. The chain is built from TRBV7-6 and TRBJ1-1; TRBD1 agrees at 10 bases. The CDR3 sequence is 16 residues long. The V gene end was trimmed by 1 base and the J gene end by 8 bases; junction bases not matched to a gene: 10. Germline CDR1 and CDR2: SGHVS and FNYEAQ. The CDR3 nucleotides read TGTGCCAGCAGCTTAGTCGGTATGACAGGGGGCTGGGAAGCTTTCTTT. It encodes CASSLVGMTGGWEAFF. Full variable domain (outside the CDR3, taken from reference TRBV7-6 and TRBJ1-1): GAGVSQSPRYKVTKRGQDVALRCDPISGHVSLYWYRQALGQGPEFLTYFNYEAQQDKSGLPNDRFSAERPEGSISTLTIQRTEQRDSAMYRCASSLVGMTGGWEAFFGQGTRLTVV.

About this clone itself: The sample contains more than one DNA sequence encoding this CDR3. The genes are TRBV7-9 and TRBJ2-7; D remains unclear. V shed 0 bases and J shed 0 bases, with 3 bases lying between them. Germline lookup yields CDR1 SEHNR and CDR2 FQNEAQ (reference sequence). The CDR3 extends over 13 amino acids. The DNA of the CDR3 is TGTGCCAGCAGCTTAGCCAGCTCCTACGAGCAGTACTTC. The encoded protein is CASSLASSYEQYF. Variable domain in full (rest from reference TRBV7-9 and TRBJ2-7): DTGVSQNPRHKITKRGQNVTFRCDPISEHNRLYWYRQTLGQGPEFLTYFQNEAQLEKSRLLSDRFSAERPKGSFSTLEIQRTEQGDSAMYLCASSLASSYEQYFGPGTRLTVT.

V usage is TRBV19 and J usage is TRBJ2-7; D may be TRBD2 (7 bases). Between the trimmed V and J ends, which lost 4 bases and 4 bases, there was a span of 23 bases. Per germline, CDR1 LNHDA and CDR2 SQIVND (reference sequence). The CDR3 is made up of 17 amino acids. The CDR3 DNA is TGTGCCAGTAGTACCTTGGGCGGGGGCCGTGTGTTGTACGAGCAGTACTTC. This codes for CASSTLGGGRVLYEQYF.

The chain recombines TRBV5-1 with TRBJ2-7, with 7 positions matching TRBD1. CDR1 SGHRS and CDR2 YFSETQ come from the germline V gene. J was trimmed by 2 bases and V by 4 bases; bases with no gene match: 6. The CDR3 runs 14 residues. The CDR3: CASSRDQGAYEQYF. CDR3 nucleotides: TGCGCCAGCAGCCGGGACCAGGGGGCCTACGAGCAGTACTTC.

This chain uses TRBV5-1 with TRBJ2-1; 10 bases line up with TRBD2. The CDR3 loop spans 14 amino acids. Germline CDR1 and CDR2: SGHRS and YFSETQ. The J segment lost 5 bases and the V segment lost 4 bases, leaving 3 bases of the junction unmatched. CDR3 protein: CASSGLAGDNEQFF. In DNA form, the CDR3 reads TGCGCCAGCAGCGGGCTAGCGGGAGACAATGAGCAGTTCTTC.

The DNA of the CDR3 is TGTGCCAGCAGCTCCAAGGGGCCAGGAGAGACCCAGTACTTC. It encodes CASSSKGPGETQYF. This sequence joins TRBV7-3 and TRBJ2-5; maybe TRBD1 (5 bases). Trimming took 4 bases from V and 4 from J, leaving 13 bases between them. The CDR3 loop spans 14 amino acids. Germline assignment: CDR1 SGHTA and CDR2 FQGTGA.

The chain has TRBV27 and TRBJ1-1, with D possibly being TRBD1 (5 bases). Trimming pared 6 bases from V and 0 bases from J, leaving 14 bases between. This CDR3 contains 15 residues. Per germline, CDR1 MNHEY and CDR2 SMNVEV (reference sequence). For the CDR3, the DNA is TGTGCCAGCAGCCGGGTAACAGGTCTGAACACTGAAGCTTTCTTT. Protein sequence: CASSRVTGLNTEAFF.

This chain uses TRBV27 with TRBJ2-1, with 8 positions matching TRBD1. This CDR3 has 14 residues. J lost 7 bases, V lost 3 bases, and 5 bases had no gene match. Germline V gene sequence: CDR1 MNHEY, CDR2 SMNVEV (reference sequence). CDR3 protein: CASSFSRGHNEQFF. DNA of the CDR3: TGTGCCAGCAGTTTCAGCAGGGGGCATAATGAGCAGTTCTTC.

The CDR3 is CASSYSQQGSGYTF. Here the CDR3 DNA reads TGTGCCAGCAGTTACTCGCAACAGGGGTCTGGCTACACCTTC. V and J are TRBV6-6 and TRBJ1-2, with TRBD1 matching over 7 bases. Germline lookup yields CDR1 MNHNY and CDR2 SVGAGI (reference sequence). V lost 0 bases and J lost 7; bases outside the gene matches: 5. The CDR3 has 14 residues.

The CDR3 region is CASSLGAGTAYGYTF. The CDR3 region has the DNA TGCGCCAGCAGCTTGGGGGCAGGAACAGCCTATGGCTACACCTTC. The chain is built from TRBV5-1 and TRBJ1-2; no clear D. The V gene's germline CDR1 is SGHRS and CDR2 YFSETQ. This CDR3 contains 15 residues. Trimming stripped 0 bases from V and 4 bases from J, with 13 bases between.

This chain links TRBV27 with TRBJ2-3, with 13 bases that match TRBD2. CDR1 is MNHEY, CDR2 SMNVEV, per germline (reference sequence). Trimming removed 5 bases from V and 0 bases from J; junction bases left unmatched: 8. The CDR3 covers 18 residues. The CDR3 reads CASSQWTSGRRSTDTQYF. The CDR3, as DNA: TGTGCCAGCAGTCAATGGACTAGCGGGAGAAGAAGCACAGATACGCAGTATTTT.

This sequence joins TRBV30 and TRBJ2-4; no clear D gene. V was clipped by 0 bases and J by 2 bases, with 8 bases between them. CDR1 and CDR2 (germline): GTSNPN, SVGIG (reference sequence). CDR3 length equals 14 residues. The CDR3 sequence is CAWSVYMSKNIQYF. The CDR3 coding sequence is TGTGCCTGGAGTGTTTATATGTCCAAAAACATTCAGTACTTC. The complete variable domain, with remaining parts taken from reference TRBV30 and TRBJ2-4, reads SQTIHQWPATLVQPVGSPLSLECTVEGTSNPNLYWYRQAAGRGLQLLFYSVGIGQISSEVPQNLSASRPQDRQFILSSKKLLLSDSGFYLCAWSVYMSKNIQYFGAGTRLSVL.